This record concerns one T cell receptor (beta chain) sequence. Its matching antigen is unknown. The sample comes from a study of cytomegalovirus exposure and HLA in healthy donors. Broader study findings: Accounts indicate the classifier identified cytomegalovirus status with strong specificity and sensitivity. Presence/absence analyses assumed roughly uniform sequencing depth across donors.

This PCR relied on a set of 60 Vbeta primers and 13 Jbeta primers. Sequenced by immunoSEQ multiplex PCR; TCRdb stores in-frame clones only, minus some. The data show roughly 100,000 clones, around 82% seen once. The CDR3 sequence is 13 residues long. The ends were cut back, 4 bases at V and 5 bases at J, with 11 bases in the middle. CDR1 and CDR2 (germline): SEHNR, FQNEAQ (reference sequence). The donors (healthy individuals) were bone marrow donors. Sequenced material: PBMCs. This clonotype was obtained from a man in his fifties or sixties in good health and CMV-seronegative. This chain uses TRBV7-9 with TRBJ2-5; a possible D gene is TRBD2 (7 bases). In nucleotides, the CDR3 is TGTGCCAGCAGCTCAGGGGAGGGGGAGACCCAGTACTTC. Translation gives CASSSGEGETQYF.